This TCR beta chain was retrieved from a study of blood T cell repertoires in COVID-19 (dated by TCRdb to the early 2020s). Looking at the study overall: The collaborator samples originated in the United States, Italy and Spain and spanned the acute and convalescent phases of COVID-19. A de-identified subject ID, COVID-19 status, age in years and sex were almost always included in the sample metadata. Where available, HLA class I and class II types were obtained from metadata supplied by the sample provider rather than from assay-based typing. The prospective study material was composed of cDNA or gDNA derived from T cells, B-cell-depleted T cells, or PBMCs. Subjects who had been exposed to COVID-19, were actively infected with it, or had recovered from it provided the deeply sampled blood TCRbeta repertoires that made up the dataset. The repertoires were released in a freely available public database intended as a resource for research on the immune response to SARS-CoV-2. The samples were drawn from two sources: the first 160 participants of the ongoing ImmuneRACE study, and fewer than 1,500 subjects contributed by 6 global collaborators.

Regarding this clone: Its antigen specificity is not known. No base quality values were provided; no much bigger clone lies one nucleotide off.

What the authors observed across the whole study: The amount of clinical and demographic metadata varied by source and participant and was provided uncurated.

The collaborating institutions used their own protocols to collect whole blood in K2EDTA tubes. For TCRbeta analysis, collaborator samples were shipped as frozen whole blood, as isolated PBMCs, or as DNA extracted from either sample type. TCRbeta CDR3 regions were amplified from genomic DNA using the immunoSEQ Assay, a bias-controlled multiplex PCR. In the source study's methods: The number of nucleated cells in each sample was estimated from the amplification of reference gene primers within the assay. To quantify the absolute abundance of each unique TCRbeta CDR3 rearrangement, sequence reads were collapsed and filtered. For each sample, productive Simpson clonality was calculated by taking the square root of Simpson's diversity index across productive rearrangements. Held by TCRdb, this immuneACCESS table contains in-frame sequences only and omits some clones. Under half of the omission traces to an unresolved V gene where checked; the cause of the rest is unknown. The DNA was the basis for D and trimming; V, J and clone size are from that table. The sample table holds approximately 100,000 clones, of which about 89% were seen once. The ten largest clones capture approximately 5.1% of the sample.

Compared with germline, V lacks 4 bases and J lacks 1 base; bases without a gene match: 12. The germline V gene encodes CDR1 SGHDT and CDR2 YYEEEE. Including cysteine and phenylalanine, the CDR3 has 17 amino acids. Only the CDR3 part of the read is kept: 51 bases, read in frame from the first base. What was sequenced was peripheral blood. This clonotype originated in a human donor in a cohort sampled during active COVID-19. Here the chain combines TRBV5-6 and TRBJ2-7; 9 central bases correspond to TRBD2. The bases read TGTGCCAGCAGCGGAACTTCGTGGGCGGGAGGGTCCTACGAGCAGTACTTC. Translated, it reads CASSGTSWAGGSYEQYF.